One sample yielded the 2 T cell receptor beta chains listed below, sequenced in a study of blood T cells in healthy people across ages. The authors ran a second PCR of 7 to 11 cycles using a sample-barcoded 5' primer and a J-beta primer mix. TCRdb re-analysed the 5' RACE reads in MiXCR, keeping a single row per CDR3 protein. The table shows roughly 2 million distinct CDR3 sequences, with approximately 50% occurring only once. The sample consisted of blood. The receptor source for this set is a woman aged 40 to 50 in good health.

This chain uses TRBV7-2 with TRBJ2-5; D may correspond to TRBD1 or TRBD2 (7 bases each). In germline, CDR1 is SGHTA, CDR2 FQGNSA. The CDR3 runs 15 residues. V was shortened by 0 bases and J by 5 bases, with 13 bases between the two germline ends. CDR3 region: CASSLATGRAETQYF. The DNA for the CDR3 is TGTGCCAGCAGCTTAGCGACAGGGAGGGCGGAGACCCAGTACTTC.

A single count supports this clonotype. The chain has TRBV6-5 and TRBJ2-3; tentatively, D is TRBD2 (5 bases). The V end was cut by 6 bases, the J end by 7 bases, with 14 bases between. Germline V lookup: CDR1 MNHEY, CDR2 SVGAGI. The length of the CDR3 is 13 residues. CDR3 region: CASSHLGDYTQYF. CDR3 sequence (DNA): TGTGCCAGCAGCCACCTCGGGGATTATACGCAGTATTTT.